These 16 T cell receptor beta chains were all obtained from the same sample, sequenced in a study of blood T cell repertoires in COVID-19. TCRdb keeps only in-frame clones here, not all; method: immunoSEQ multiplex PCR. The top ten hold approximately 4.3% of the sample, which has approximately 120,000 clones, less than 85% seen once. The source material was peripheral blood. The receptors derive from a human donor in a cohort sampled during active or convalescent COVID-19.

This chain joins TRBV9 and TRBJ1-4; 10 positions match TRBD1. V was pared by 4 bases and J by 5 bases, with 5 bases of the junction left unmatched. CDR3 length equals 15 residues. CDR1 is SGDLS, CDR2 YYNGEE, per germline. CDR3 protein: CASSKGQGGNEKLFF. The DNA for the CDR3 is TGTGCCAGCAGCAAAGGACAGGGGGGGAATGAAAAACTGTTTTTT.

The chain links TRBV28 to TRBJ2-1; 12 bases are shared with TRBD2. From germline, CDR1 is MDHEN and CDR2 SYDVKM. J lost 9 bases, V lost 6 bases, and 6 bases had no gene match. The CDR3 length is 14 residues. The CDR3, as DNA: TGTGCCAGCAGGACTAGCGGGAGACGGGGTGAGCAGTTCTTC. This gives the protein CASRTSGRRGEQFF.

This chain uses TRBV9 with TRBJ1-3; TRBD1 agrees at 7 bases. The V and J ends lost 3 bases and 2 bases, in that order; junction bases with no gene match: 5. The germline gives CDR1 SGDLS, CDR2 YYNGEE. The CDR3 contains 15 residues. As DNA, the CDR3 is TGTGCCAGCAGCGCGCAACAGGGGACTGGAAACACCATATATTTT. It yields the protein CASSAQQGTGNTIYF.

The chain uses TRBV5-5 and TRBJ2-7; D may be TRBD1 (5 bases). The CDR3 extends over 14 amino acids. The V gene lost 0 bases and the J gene lost 0 bases, with 7 bases spanning the gap. From germline, CDR1 is SGHKS and CDR2 YYEKEE (reference sequence). Here the CDR3 reads CASSLGGSSYEQYF. The CDR3 bases are TGTGCCAGCAGCTTGGGGGGCAGCTCCTACGAGCAGTACTTC.

This clone came up a few times. This chain connects TRBV14 to TRBJ1-3, with D unclear. Germline V gives CDR1 SGHDN, CDR2 FVKESK. Trimming took off 1 base at V and 0 bases at J, with 10 bases between the two ends. The CDR3 extends over 16 amino acids. The DNA of the CDR3 is TGTGCCAGCAGCCAAGCCGGACTGAACTCTGGAAACACCATATATTTT. Its protein is CASSQAGLNSGNTIYF.

The chain joins TRBV6-5 to TRBJ1-2; D remains unclear. V was clipped by 0 bases and J by 1 base, with 9 bases between them. The CDR3 runs to 15 residues. CDR1 is MNHEY, CDR2 SVGAGI, per germline. DNA for the CDR3: TGTGCCAGCAGTTACTCTCCCAGGATTAACTATGGCTACACCTTC. It translates to CASSYSPRINYGYTF.

The rearrangement uses TRBV6-5 and TRBJ2-7, with TRBD2 matching 12 bases. J lost 4 bases, V lost 0 bases, and 4 bases had no gene match. The germline V gene has CDR1 MNHEY and CDR2 SVGAGI. The CDR3 is made up of 16 amino acids. The CDR3 DNA sequence: TGTGCCAGCAGTTACTCCCGGACTAGCGGGATTTACGAGCAGTACTTC. Translated: CASSYSRTSGIYEQYF.

CDR3 sequence reads: CASSPEDRFYGYTF. CDR3 sequence (DNA): TGTGCCAGTAGTCCAGAGGACAGATTCTATGGCTACACCTTC. The chain is built from TRBV19 and TRBJ1-2, with TRBD1 as a possible D gene (6 bases). CDR1 LNHDA and CDR2 SQIVND come from the germline V gene (reference sequence). This CDR3 is 14 amino acids long. Trimming pared 5 bases from V and 4 bases from J, leaving 14 bases between.

To note about this clone: Other DNA variants within this sample encode the same CDR3. The chain employs TRBV27 and TRBJ1-3; TRBD1 agrees at 8 bases. V dropped 3 bases and J dropped 1; count of bases not matched to a gene: 2. CDR1 and CDR2 (germline): MNHEY, SMNVEV (reference sequence). CDR3 length: 15 residues. CDR3 loop: CASSLRQGSGNTIYF. The DNA for the CDR3 is TGTGCCAGCAGTTTGAGACAGGGGTCTGGAAACACCATATATTTT.

About this clone: The junction shows a germline mismatch at one end, possibly a read error. The chain recombines TRBV19 with TRBJ2-5; 7 positions match TRBD2. CDR1 and CDR2 from the germline V gene are LNHDA and SQIVND (reference sequence). The CDR3 is 13 residues long. This CDR3 reads CASSSIEGLRTHF. DNA of the CDR3: TGTGCCAGCTCTAGTATAGAGGGACTACGGACACACTTC. The whole variable domain, filled in from reference TRBV19 and TRBJ2-5, reads DGGITQSPKYLFRKEGQNVTLSCEQNLNHDAMYWYRQDPGQGLRLIYYSQIVNDFQKGDIAEGYSVSREKKESFPLTVTSAQKNPTAFYLCASSSIEGLRTHFGPGTRLLVL.

The rearrangement uses TRBV25-1 and TRBJ2-5; 13 bases agree with TRBD2. V shed 3 bases, J shed 4 bases, and the junction held 5 bases outside the gene matches. The CDR3 extends over 16 amino acids. CDR1 is MGHDK and CDR2 is SYGVNS in the germline V gene. The CDR3 loop reads CASSDIGLAGAETQYF. As DNA, the CDR3 is TGTGCCAGCAGTGATATTGGACTAGCGGGAGCAGAGACCCAGTACTTC.

The chain recombines TRBV4-3 with TRBJ2-3; possibly TRBD1 for D (6 bases). Trimming took 2 bases from V and 4 from J, leaving 10 bases between them. Germline CDR1 is LGHNA and CDR2 is YSLEER. The CDR3 runs 14 residues. The CDR3 DNA sequence: TGCGCCAGCAGCCAACGCCCAGGGGCAGATACGCAGTATTTT. Protein sequence: CASSQRPGADTQYF.

This clone occurred a few times. Additional DNA sequences in this sample encode the identical CDR3. The rearrangement uses TRBV19 and TRBJ2-7; 9 nucleotides line up with TRBD2. The J segment lost 3 bases and the V segment lost 3 bases, leaving 6 bases of the junction unmatched. Germline V gene lookup returns CDR1 LNHDA and CDR2 SQIVND (reference sequence). The CDR3 consists of 15 residues. CDR3 region: CASSISLAGFYEQYF. CDR3 nucleotide sequence: TGTGCCAGTAGTATTTCCCTAGCGGGATTCTACGAGCAGTACTTC.

The gene calls are TRBV9 and TRBJ2-5; D possibly corresponds to TRBD2 (5 bases). V was cut by 2 bases and J by 5 bases, with 16 bases left in between. Germline V CDR1 and CDR2: SGDLS, YYNGEE. This CDR3 spans 15 amino acids. Here the CDR3 DNA reads TGTGCCAGCAGCGTTCCGGGGTCCCAGTTGGAGACCCAGTACTTC. Its protein product is CASSVPGSQLETQYF.

As DNA, the CDR3 is TGTGCCAGTAGCCCATCCTCCGCAGGATTCTCTGGAAACACCATATATTTT. Protein: CASSPSSAGFSGNTIYF. The chain recombines TRBV19 with TRBJ1-3; the D is unclear. This CDR3 has 17 residues. Germline-derived CDR1 and CDR2 are LNHDA and SQIVND (reference sequence). The germline V and J ends were trimmed by 6 bases and 0 bases, with 18 bases remaining between them.

The chain recombines TRBV10-3 with TRBJ1-1, with D possibly matching TRBD1 (5 bases). The germline CDR1 and CDR2 sequences are ENHRY and SYGVKD. V lost 5 bases and J lost 5, with 18 bases in between. The CDR3 length is 15 residues. CDR3 in amino acids: CAISNPAQGWTEAFF. CDR3 coding DNA: TGTGCCATCAGTAATCCCGCTCAGGGTTGGACTGAAGCTTTCTTT.